This TCR beta chain was recorded in a study of CD8+CD57+ T cells in acquired aplastic anemia listed by TCRdb under 2018. In the study overall: On average, sorted CD4+ and CD8+ cells yielded around 3.5 ug of extracted DNA, with a range of about 0.19 to 30 ug. CD8+CD57+ expansion was defined as a frequency above the mean frequency observed in healthy subjects.

The study at large found these results: Around 30 CD8+ CDR3 sequences were shared between patients and controls but appeared highly expressed in patients and within their immunodominant clones. No significant difference in CD8+ Simpson's diversity was found between patients and healthy controls (P=0.060).

Notes on this clonotype: Its antigen is still unknown. The record has no base qualities; no much larger clone is one base away.

Looking up the germline V gene yields CDR1 KGHDR and CDR2 SFDVKD. Cut back by 7 bases and 2 bases, the V and J ends lie 20 bases apart. The CDR3, from cysteine to phenylalanine, totals 17 residues. Of the read, only the CDR3 DNA is kept; its 51 bases are in frame from base 1. Expansion of CD8+CD57+ cells had been shown by flow cytometry in the patients chosen for sequencing. Severe acquired aplastic anemia was diagnosed in all patients according to International Study of Aplastic Anemia and Agranulocytosis and Camitta criteria. At the time blood was sampled, none of the patients had received any therapy. The study deep-sequenced TCR repertoires of sorted CD4+ and CD8+ blood T cells from severe aplastic anemia patients and healthy subjects. Patients were enrolled under clinicaltrials.gov protocols 00001620, 01623167, 00001397, 00071045, 00081523 and 00961064 in the USA. Ficoll-Paque density gradient centrifugation was used to isolate peripheral blood mononuclear cells. Before DNA was extracted, CD4+ and CD8+ T cells were sorted using either FACS or magnetic beads.

Profiling of TCR beta VDJ combinations and CDR3 sequences used genomic DNA as the template. TCR repertoire sequencing was run on an Illumina HiSeq 2000. The paper's processing steps were these. Repertoires were assessed using TRBV/TRBJ rearrangement plots, CDR3 size and DJ length profiles, and Simpson's diversity index. Whichever DNA sequence was most abundant in the deep sequencing data was defined as the immunodominant clone. CDR3 amino acid sequences were screened for sharing across subjects and were compared with published repertoires and the VDJdb database. TCRdb handled the public reads itself, with Q25 trimming in fastp and clone calling in MiXCR, and kept productive beta chains. A single entry per CDR3 protein holds the most common genes and DNA from its merged rows. These V and J calls derive from TCRdb rather than the authors' analysis. This sample comprises 150,000 or so distinct CDR3 sequences, 40% to 55% of them detected only once. The ten largest clones add up to approximately 2.8% of the sample.

Sequenced sample: sorted CD4+, CD8+, or CD8+CD57+ T cells (not recorded which) from PBMCs. The source is a human donor with aplastic anemia. Recombination joined TRBV24-1 with TRBJ1-3; TRBD1 is a weak D gene call, 5 bases matching. The CDR3 protein sequence reads: CATRRQGSLAAGNTIYF. The DNA reads as follows: TGTGCCACCAGAAGGCAGGGTAGTCTAGCAGCTGGAAACACCATATATTTT.